There are a few counts of the clone carrying this TCR beta chain. V lost 0 bases and J 12 bases, leaving 11 bases between the germline ends. The CDR3 totals 12 residues. Those who participated ranged in age from 18 to 89 years and resided in about two dozen US areas. These data come from a study of blood T cell repertoires in COVID-19. Produced via immunoSEQ multiplex PCR; TCRdb's table is partial and in-frame only. The repertoire includes approximately 240,000 clones, 87% of them detected once, and about 6.3% sits in the top ten. Sequenced material: PBMCs or T cells enriched from blood (not recorded which). This chain links TRBV12-3 or TRBV12-4 with TRBJ1-2; TRBD1 might be the D (5 bases). This TCR was sampled from a woman in her 30s with acute COVID-19. The CDR3 sequence is CASSLARGLHTF. DNA of the CDR3: TGTGCCAGCAGTTTAGCCCGGGGGTTGCACACCTTC.